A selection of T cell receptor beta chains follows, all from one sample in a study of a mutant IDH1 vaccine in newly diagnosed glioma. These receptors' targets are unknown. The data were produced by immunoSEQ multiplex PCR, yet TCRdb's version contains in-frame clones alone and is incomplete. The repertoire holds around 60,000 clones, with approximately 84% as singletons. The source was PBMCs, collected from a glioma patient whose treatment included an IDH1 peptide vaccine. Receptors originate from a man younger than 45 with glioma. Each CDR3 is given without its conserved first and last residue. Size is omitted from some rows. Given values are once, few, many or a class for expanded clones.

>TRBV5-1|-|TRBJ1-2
ASSFDGHYGYT
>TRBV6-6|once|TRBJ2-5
ASSSHRGRETQY
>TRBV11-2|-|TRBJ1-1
ASSPRVGGATEAF
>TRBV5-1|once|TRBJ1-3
ASSPSYIY
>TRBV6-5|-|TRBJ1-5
ASRPYSDNQPQH
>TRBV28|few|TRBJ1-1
ASSDAAVKAF
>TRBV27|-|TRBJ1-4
ASSLGRADATNEKLF
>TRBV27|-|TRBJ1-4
ASSQGRGGTNEKLF
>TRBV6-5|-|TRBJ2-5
ASSTPRPPLEQY
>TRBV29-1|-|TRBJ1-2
SVADFNYGYT
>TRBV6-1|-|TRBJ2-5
ASRTVDSDRETQY
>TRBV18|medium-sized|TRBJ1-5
ASSPVSEGNQPQH
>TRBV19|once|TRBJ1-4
ASSAPGRTSSNEKLF
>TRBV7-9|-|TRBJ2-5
ASSPDRGRLETQY
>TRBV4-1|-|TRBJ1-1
ASSQDVMNTEAF
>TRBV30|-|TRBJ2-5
AWSGLAGGESQY
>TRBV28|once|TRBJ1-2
ASSLYSSRGDYGYT
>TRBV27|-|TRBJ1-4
ASSQRQGILPTLIIYEKLF
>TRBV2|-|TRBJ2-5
ASVLAGSETQY
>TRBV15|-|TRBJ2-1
ATSRDGRDSYNEQF
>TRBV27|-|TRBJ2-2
ASSYRGSGELF